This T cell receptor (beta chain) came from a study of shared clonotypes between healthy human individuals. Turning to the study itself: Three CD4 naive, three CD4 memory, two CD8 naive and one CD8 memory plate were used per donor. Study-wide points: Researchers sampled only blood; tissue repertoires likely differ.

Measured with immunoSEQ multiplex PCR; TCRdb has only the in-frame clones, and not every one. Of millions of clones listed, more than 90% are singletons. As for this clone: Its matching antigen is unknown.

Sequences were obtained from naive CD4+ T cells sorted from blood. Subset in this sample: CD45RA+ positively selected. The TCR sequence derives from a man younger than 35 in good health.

The CDR3 reads CASSFGPRDRETQYF. CDR3 DNA sequence: TGTGCCAGCAGTTTTGGCCCCCGGGACAGAGAGACCCAGTACTTC. The rearrangement joins TRBV27 to TRBJ2-5; TRBD1 matches 7 bases. The ends lost 3 bases at V and 4 bases at J; junction bases unmatched: 8. CDR3 length: 15 residues. Germline CDR1 and CDR2: MNHEY and SMNVEV (reference sequence).